This TCR beta chain was sequenced in a study of blood T cell repertoires in COVID-19. Study in general: Sites in the United States, Italy and Spain provided acute and convalescent COVID-19 samples. Sources were T cells, B-cell-depleted T cells, or PBMCs; the material itself was cDNA or gDNA.

V lost 10 bases to trimming and J lost 0 bases, with 12 bases between them. The CDR3 contains 13 residues. Germline V lookup: CDR1 ENHRY, CDR2 SYGVKD. Original data processing: Amplification of reference gene primers provided the estimated nucleated cell counts. Method: immunoSEQ multiplex PCR; TCRdb's copy keeps in-frame clones and lacks some. V, J and clone size derive from that table, while D and trimming were established from the DNA sequence. The data show roughly 100,000 clones, less than 90% seen once. The specimen was peripheral blood. The rearrangement uses TRBV10-3 and TRBJ1-2; D gene uncertain. This TCR came from a human donor in a cohort sampled during active COVID-19. As DNA, the CDR3 is TGTGCCACTAAGAGTTCACCTAACTATGGCTACACCTTC. As protein: CATKSSPNYGYTF.